This TCR beta chain is from a study of T cell changes during pregnancy in multiple sclerosis. Germline V CDR1 and CDR2: MGHRA, YSYEKL. Germline trimming cut 2 bases from V and 4 bases from J; bases unmatched to any gene: 7. The length of the CDR3 is 15 residues. Sequenced by immunoSEQ multiplex PCR; TCRdb stores in-frame clones only, minus some. The data show approximately 43,000 clones, roughly 93% seen once. V is TRBV4-1 and J is TRBJ1-1, with TRBD1 identical over 7 bases. Material: CD8+ T cells from peripheral blood mononuclear cells, obtained in the third trimester of pregnancy. This clonotype was sampled from a female donor with multiple sclerosis, enrolled in a pregnancy study. Here the CDR3 DNA reads TGCGCCAGCAGCCAATTCGGACAGGCGACCACTGAAGCTTTCTTT. Its translation: CASSQFGQATTEAFF.